The 14 T cell receptor beta chains reported below all come from one sample, sequenced in a study of T cell repertoires in aging, cancer and after chemotherapy. The template was genomic DNA from peripheral blood, not RNA. Rearranged V-D-J TRB sequences were amplified with a mixed TRB-A/B primer pool. Via MiXCR, TCRdb re-called the multiplex PCR reads, giving one row per CDR3 protein. The sample has over 750 distinct CDR3 sequences; around nine tenths are singletons. Specimen: blood. The receptors shown here come from a human donor with a solid tumor.

This clonotype has just one count. The chain employs TRBV24-1 and TRBJ2-7; tentatively, D is TRBD2 (5 bases). Germline values: CDR1 KGHDR, CDR2 SFDVKD. This CDR3 contains 13 residues. The V and J ends lost 0 bases and 5 bases respectively, with 7 bases between them. CDR3 sequence: CATSDLFGNEQYF. DNA for the CDR3: TGTGCCACCAGTGATTTGTTCGGGAACGAGCAGTACTTC.

The rearrangement joins TRBV30 to TRBJ2-2; the D gene is possibly TRBD2 (6 bases). CDR3 length: 14 amino acids. Trimming took 1 base from V and 7 from J, leaving 13 bases between them. The germline gives CDR1 GTSNPN, CDR2 SVGIG (reference sequence). The chain's CDR3 is CAWSGDGGVGELFF. The DNA for the CDR3 is TGTGCCTGGAGTGGCGACGGCGGGGTCGGGGAGCTGTTTTTT.

The CDR3 protein is CSVEGGPQETQYF. The CDR3 DNA follows: TGCAGCGTTGAAGGGGGACCACAAGAGACCCAGTACTTC. The V call is TRBV29-1, the J call TRBJ2-5, with D possibly called TRBD1 or TRBD2 (5 bases each). Germline V gene sequence: CDR1 SQVTM, CDR2 ANQGSEA. With 1 base removed from V and 2 bases from J, the gap between germline ends came to 8 bases. The CDR3 is made up of 13 amino acids.

The gene calls are TRBV18 and TRBJ1-1, with TRBD1 matching 7 bases. This CDR3 is 14 amino acids long. Germline assignment: CDR1 KGHSH and CDR2 LQKENI. V shed 5 bases and J 7 bases; nucleotides not matched to a gene: 10. CDR3 loop: CASSADRAPNEAFF. CDR3 DNA sequence: TGTGCCAGCTCAGCCGACAGGGCACCCAATGAAGCTTTCTTT.

The V call is TRBV11-2, the J call TRBJ1-6, with unresolved D. Germline V gene lookup returns CDR1 SGHAT and CDR2 FQNNGV. CDR3 size: 15 residues. Trimming left V 0 bases short and J 7 bases short, with 10 bases between. CDR3 residues: CASSLEGSGNSPLHF. CDR3 sequence (DNA): TGTGCCAGCAGCTTAGAGGGGAGCGGGAATTCACCCCTCCACTTT.

The chain is built from TRBV10-3 and TRBJ1-5; possibly TRBD1 for D (6 bases). The CDR3 loop spans 17 amino acids. The germline CDR1 and CDR2 sequences are ENHRY and SYGVKD. The V gene lost 0 bases and the J gene lost 1 base, with 13 bases spanning the gap. CDR3 residues: CAISESKGGLSNQPQHF. In DNA, the CDR3 is TGTGCCATCAGTGAGTCAAAGGGGGGGCTAAGCAATCAGCCCCAGCATTTT.

This sequence joins TRBV30 and TRBJ1-5; no clear D. Germline CDR1 is GTSNPN and CDR2 is SVGIG (reference sequence). Between the trimmed V and J ends, which lost 0 bases and 2 bases, there was a span of 5 bases. The CDR3 has 13 residues. The CDR3, as DNA: TGTGCCTGGAGTGTATCCGGCAATCAGCCCCAGCATTTT. It encodes CAWSVSGNQPQHF.

This clonotype appeared a few times. The chain couples TRBV29-1 to TRBJ2-3, with TRBD2 matching over 7 bases. V dropped 7 bases and J dropped 6; count of bases not matched to a gene: 7. This CDR3 has 12 amino acids. Germline CDR1 reads SQVTM; CDR2 reads ANQGSEA. The DNA of the CDR3 is TGCAGCGCGGGGGGTTTCGGGGATACGCAGTATTTT. It codes for CSAGGFGDTQYF.

The chain couples TRBV6-5 to TRBJ1-5, with 7 bases lining up with TRBD1. The J segment lost 0 bases and the V segment lost 7 bases, leaving 9 bases of the junction unmatched. The V gene's germline CDR1 is MNHEY and CDR2 SVGAGI. The CDR3 loop spans 16 amino acids. The CDR3 DNA is TGTGCCAGCACCGGGGACAGTGGGATTAGCAATCAGCCCCAGCATTTT. Protein sequence: CASTGDSGISNQPQHF.

The sample holds a few counts of this clonotype. The gene calls are TRBV19 and TRBJ1-6, with 7 bases that match TRBD1. The CDR3 sequence is 15 residues long. The V segment lost 5 bases and the J segment 5 bases; nucleotides outside the gene matches: 6. CDR1 LNHDA and CDR2 SQIVND come from the germline V gene (reference sequence). For the CDR3, the DNA is TGTGCCAGTAGTCCCACAGGGGCGGATAATTCACCCCTCCACTTT. Amino acids: CASSPTGADNSPLHF. The entire variable domain, with the rest obtained from reference TRBV19 and TRBJ1-6, is as follows: DGGITQSPKYLFRKEGQNVTLSCEQNLNHDAMYWYRQDPGQGLRLIYYSQIVNDFQKGDIAEGYSVSREKKESFPLTVTSAQKNPTAFYLCASSPTGADNSPLHFGNGTRLTVT.

This chain connects TRBV7-2 to TRBJ2-5; 9 bases map to TRBD1. Germline CDR1 reads SGHTA; CDR2 reads FQGNSA. The CDR3 length is 14 residues. With V trimmed by 4 bases and J by 7 bases, 7 bases remained unmatched. The CDR3 sequence: CASSSPDRGGTQYF. The CDR3 DNA follows: TGTGCCAGCAGCTCGCCGGACAGGGGTGGGACCCAGTACTTC.

J is TRBJ1-2 and V is TRBV30; D unclear. Trimming shortened V by 3 bases and J by 2 bases, and 7 bases separated the two germline ends. The length of the CDR3 is 12 residues. CDR1 is GTSNPN, CDR2 SVGIG, per germline (reference sequence). CDR3 in DNA: TGTGCCTGGAGCCTACGGAACTATGGCTACACCTTC. Amino acids: CAWSLRNYGYTF.

The V gene is TRBV5-1, the J gene TRBJ1-1; tentatively, D is TRBD1 (5 bases). The CDR3 is 16 residues long. Germline-derived CDR1 and CDR2 are SGHRS and YFSETQ. Trimming removed 4 bases at V and 2 bases at J, with 18 bases between. Here the CDR3 reads CASSPRGPQGNTEAFF. DNA for the CDR3: TGCGCCAGCAGCCCCCGGGGACCACAAGGCAACACTGAAGCTTTCTTT.

The chain employs TRBV7-2 and TRBJ2-7; 13 nucleotides match TRBD2. The CDR3 sequence is 15 residues long. V lost 5 bases and J lost 7; bases outside the gene matches: 8. Germline CDR1 SGHTA, CDR2 FQGNSA. The CDR3 spells CASSKGTSGIEEQYF. The CDR3 nucleotides are TGTGCCAGCAGCAAAGGGACTAGCGGGATTGAGGAGCAGTACTTC.